The 5 T cell receptor beta chains given below trace back to one sample, sequenced in a study of T cells in Graves' hyperthyroidism and ophthalmopathy. Amplification of TCR beta CDR3 regions was performed using RNA transcripts as template. HTBI primers drove first-round RT-PCR of the TCR CDR3. TCRdb itself ran the multiplex PCR reads through MiXCR, one entry per CDR3 protein. The data contain roughly 350,000 distinct CDR3 sequences, about an eighth of them seen just once; the ten biggest clones take up 34%. Sequencing was done on a sample of blood. All receptors come from a woman aged 35 to 49 with Graves' ophthalmopathy.

This clonotype was counted many times. This CDR3 is CASSPNLAGVRNEQFF. Here the CDR3 DNA reads TGTGCCAGTAGTCCGAACTTAGCGGGGGTGAGGAATGAGCAGTTCTTC. The chain couples TRBV19 to TRBJ2-1; 9 nucleotides match TRBD2. The V segment lost 5 bases and the J segment 7 bases; nucleotides outside the gene matches: 12. The CDR3 has 16 amino acids. Germline loops: CDR1 LNHDA, CDR2 SQIVND (reference sequence).

This clonotype has a count of ten or more. The V and J genes are TRBV7-2 and TRBJ2-7, with D unclear. Germline V lookup: CDR1 SGHTA, CDR2 FQGNSA. Deletions cut 0 bases from V and 5 bases from J, with 8 bases between. There are 13 residues in the CDR3. The CDR3 sequence: CASSLAFGDEQYF. The CDR3 DNA is TGTGCCAGCAGCTTAGCGTTCGGAGACGAGCAGTACTTC.

This clonotype has ten or more counts. The chain is built from TRBV19 and TRBJ2-3; a weak D match, TRBD1 (6 bases). V lost 3 bases to trimming and J lost 0 bases, with 10 bases between them. The CDR3 sequence is 15 residues long. The germline gives CDR1 LNHDA, CDR2 SQIVND (reference sequence). CDR3 sequence: CASSIGRGSTDTQYF. The DNA of the CDR3 is TGTGCCAGTAGTATCGGAAGGGGGAGCACAGATACGCAGTATTTT.

The chain carries TRBV30 and TRBJ1-1, with 8 bases identical to TRBD1. V lost 5 bases and J lost 6; bases outside the gene matches: 5. The germline V gene has CDR1 GTSNPN and CDR2 SVGIG (reference sequence). The CDR3 sequence is 12 residues long. The CDR3 DNA reads TGTGCCTGGCACAGGGGGGGTGCTGAAGCTTTCTTT. Translating gives CAWHRGGAEAFF.

This rearrangement joins TRBV5-6 to TRBJ1-2, with 10 bases identical to TRBD1. V was clipped by 4 bases and J by 6 bases; unmatched bases: 6. Germline loops: CDR1 SGHDT, CDR2 YYEEEE. This CDR3 region has 14 residues. CDR3 region: CASSLGQGSHGYTF. In DNA form, the CDR3 reads TGTGCCAGCAGCCTGGGACAGGGGAGCCATGGCTACACCTTC.